This T cell receptor beta chain was profiled in a study of metastatic and nonmetastatic thyroid tumors (dated by TCRdb to about 2020). At the level of the whole study: Repertoires from peripheral blood and from tumor or nodule tissue samples of malignant and benign thyroid patients were compared. Summary of the overall study and its limitations: TCR beta diversity was reported as significantly higher in malignant tumors than in benign nodules, in both blood and tumor samples.

No patient had received any treatment before thyroid surgery. The study retrospectively analysed patient clinical samples collected from the early 2010s to the late 2010s using T-cell receptor beta sequencing. In this sample, this clone turned up many times. This receptor's antigen is unknown. No qualities accompany the bases; no much larger clone lies one base away. From its cysteine to its phenylalanine, the CDR3 spans 14 amino acids. The DNA shown is the 42-base CDR3, in frame from base 1. The junction shows trimming of 6 bases on V and 7 bases on J, plus 15 bases between the germline ends. Based on the germline V gene, the CDR1 and CDR2 sequences are KGHDR and SFDVKD. The library was built by means of PCR. This sample was sequenced with an Illumina HiSeq 4000. High-throughput sequencing was used to profile the TCR beta-chain CDR3 region of every patient. For the original study's pipeline: A classifier to discriminate distant-metastatic papillary thyroid cancer patients was built from CDR3 differences across clinicopathological groups. To measure repertoire diversity the researchers used the Shannon index, while the Morisita-Horn index served to gauge how similar the tumor and blood repertoires were. The public reads were reprocessed in TCRdb via fastp at Q25 and MiXCR, keeping in-frame beta chains. What appears here as the V and J calls and clone size reflects TCRdb's work, not the paper's. Recorded for this sample are around 64,000 clones; under 5% of them occurred a single time. The ten largest account for approximately 20% of the sample.

The chain uses TRBV24-1 and TRBJ1-5, with the D gene too uncertain to name. The source of this sequence is a female donor with papillary thyroid cancer or a benign thyroid nodule (not recorded which). Some clones in this sample may be carry-over from other donors' samples. The sequencing input was blood. The nucleotide sequence reads as follows: TGTGCCACCAGTAGTTCGGGGAGCGGACAGCCCCAGCATTTT. Its coded protein is CATSSSGSGQPQHF.